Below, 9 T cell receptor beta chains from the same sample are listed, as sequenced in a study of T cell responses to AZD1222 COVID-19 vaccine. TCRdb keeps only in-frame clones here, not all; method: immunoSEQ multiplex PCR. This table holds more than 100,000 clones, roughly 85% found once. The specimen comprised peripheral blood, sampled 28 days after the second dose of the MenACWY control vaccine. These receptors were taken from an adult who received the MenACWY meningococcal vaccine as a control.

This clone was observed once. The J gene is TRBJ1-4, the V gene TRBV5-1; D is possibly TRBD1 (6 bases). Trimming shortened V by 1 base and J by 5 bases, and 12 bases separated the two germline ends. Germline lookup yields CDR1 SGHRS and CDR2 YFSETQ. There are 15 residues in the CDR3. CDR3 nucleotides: TGCGCCAGCAGCTTGTTCGTGGGGGGCAATGAAAAACTGTTTTTT. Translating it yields CASSLFVGGNEKLFF.

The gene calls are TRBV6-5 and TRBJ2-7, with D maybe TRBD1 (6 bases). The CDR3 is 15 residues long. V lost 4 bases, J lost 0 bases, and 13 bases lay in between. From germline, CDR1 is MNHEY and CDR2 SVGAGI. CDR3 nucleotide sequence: TGTGCCAGCAGTTGGGGGACACTCAGCTCCTACGAGCAGTACTTC. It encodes CASSWGTLSSYEQYF.

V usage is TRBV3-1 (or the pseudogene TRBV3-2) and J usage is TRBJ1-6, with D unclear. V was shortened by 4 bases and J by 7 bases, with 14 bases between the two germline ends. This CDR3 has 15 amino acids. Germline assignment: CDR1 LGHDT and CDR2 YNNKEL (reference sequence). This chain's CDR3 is CASSLVEAHNSPLHF. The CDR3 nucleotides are TGTGCCAGCAGCCTCGTCGAGGCCCACAATTCACCCCTCCACTTT.

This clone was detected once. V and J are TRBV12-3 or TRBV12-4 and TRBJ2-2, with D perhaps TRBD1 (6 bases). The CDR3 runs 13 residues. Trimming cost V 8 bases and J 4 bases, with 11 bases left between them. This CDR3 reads CASDRPFTGELFF. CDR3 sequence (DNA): TGTGCCAGCGACAGGCCTTTCACCGGGGAGCTGTTTTTT.

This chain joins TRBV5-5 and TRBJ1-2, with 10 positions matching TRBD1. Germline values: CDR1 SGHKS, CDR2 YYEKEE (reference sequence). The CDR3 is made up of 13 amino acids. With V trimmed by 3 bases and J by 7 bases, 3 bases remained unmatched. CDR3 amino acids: CASSWDRGVGYTF. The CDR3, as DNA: TGTGCCAGCAGCTGGGACAGGGGAGTTGGCTACACCTTC.

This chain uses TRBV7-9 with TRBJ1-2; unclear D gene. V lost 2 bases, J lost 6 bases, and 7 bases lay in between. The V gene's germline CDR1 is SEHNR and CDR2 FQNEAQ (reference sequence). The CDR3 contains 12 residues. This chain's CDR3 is CASSLLGNGYTF. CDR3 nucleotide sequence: TGTGCCAGCAGCTTACTCGGGAATGGCTACACCTTC.

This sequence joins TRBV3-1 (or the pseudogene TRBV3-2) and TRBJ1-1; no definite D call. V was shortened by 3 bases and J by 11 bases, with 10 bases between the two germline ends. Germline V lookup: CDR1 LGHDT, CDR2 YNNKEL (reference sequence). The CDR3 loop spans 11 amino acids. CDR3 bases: TGTGCCAGCAGCCACGATGGAGGGGCTTTCTTT. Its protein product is CASSHDGGAFF.

CDR3 in DNA: TGTGCCAGCAGCTTACAGGGTGACGATGAAAAACTGTTTTTT. Translation: CASSLQGDDEKLFF. The chain carries TRBV5-6 and TRBJ1-4; a weak D match, TRBD1 (6 bases). The CDR3 sequence is 14 residues long. Germline-derived CDR1 and CDR2 are SGHDT and YYEEEE. The V gene lost 2 bases and the J gene lost 6 bases, with 11 bases spanning the gap. Full variable domain (missing parts from reference TRBV5-6 and TRBJ1-4): DAGVTQSPTHLIKTRGQQVTLRCSPKSGHDTVSWYQQALGQGPQFIFQYYEEEERQRGNFPDRFSGHQFPNYSSELNVNALLLGDSALYLCASSLQGDDEKLFFGSGTQLSVL.

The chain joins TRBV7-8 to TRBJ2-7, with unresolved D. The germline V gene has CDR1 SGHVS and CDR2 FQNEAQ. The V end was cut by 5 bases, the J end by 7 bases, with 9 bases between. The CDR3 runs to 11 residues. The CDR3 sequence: CASSPTGEQYF. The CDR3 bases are TGTGCCAGCAGCCCAACGGGTGAGCAGTACTTC.